The T cell receptor beta chain described here comes from a study of shared clonotypes between healthy human individuals. Points on this clone: The antigen is unknown.

Findings of the study overall: A generally larger estimated richness was seen in naive subsets than in memory subsets.

The assay was immunoSEQ multiplex PCR, and TCRdb's table has in-frame clones only and misses some. In the table there are 1,500,000 or so clones, approximately 98.5% of which are singletons. The CDR3 consists of 17 residues. Per germline, CDR1 KGHSH and CDR2 LQKENI. V dropped 8 bases and J dropped 2 bases, with 22 bases sitting between them. This TCR was sampled from a man aged 25-45 years in good health. The sequenced sample consisted of naive CD4+ T cells sorted from blood. Described subset: CD45RA+ positively selected. This rearrangement joins TRBV18 to TRBJ1-5; D might be TRBD1 (5 bases). The CDR3 loop reads CASAQVTRAGGNQPQHF. The CDR3 nucleotides are TGTGCCAGCGCACAGGTAACCAGGGCGGGGGGCAATCAGCCCCAGCATTTT. Using reference TRBV18 and TRBJ1-5 for the parts outside the CDR3, the full variable domain is NAGVMQNPRHLVRRRGQEARLRCSPMKGHSHVYWYRQLPEEGLKFMVYLQKENIIDESGMPKERFSAEFPKEGPSILRIQQVVRGDSAAYFCASAQVTRAGGNQPQHFGDGTRLSIL.